These T cell receptor beta chains were read from a single sample in a study of cytomegalovirus exposure and HLA in healthy donors. Profiled with immunoSEQ multiplex PCR; TCRdb holds only in-frame clones, not every one. The sample contains 100,000 to 150,000 clones, roughly 94% of which appear only once. The material sequenced was PBMCs. The receptors shown here come from a young woman in good health and CMV-seronegative. CDR3s include the opening cysteine and the closing phenylalanine or tryptophan. Rows give clone size only sometimes, using once, few, many, or a class for an expanded clone.

abundance: .; v_gene: TRBV7-9; j_gene: TRBJ1-1; CDR3aa: CASSAQGRTEAFF
abundance: .; v_gene: TRBV4-1; j_gene: TRBJ1-1; CDR3aa: CASGGGTEAFF
abundance: .; v_gene: TRBV4-2; j_gene: TRBJ2-3; CDR3aa: CASSQSGTDTQYF
abundance: .; v_gene: TRBV15; j_gene: TRBJ2-2; CDR3aa: CATSRDRATGELFF
abundance: few; v_gene: TRBV5-4; j_gene: TRBJ2-7; CDR3aa: CASNAQEEAEQYF
abundance: .; v_gene: TRBV29-1; j_gene: TRBJ1-2; CDR3aa: CSGGTAYGYTF
abundance: .; v_gene: TRBV9; j_gene: TRBJ2-7; CDR3aa: CASSVGDTSGSDYEQYF
abundance: .; v_gene: TRBV28; j_gene: TRBJ1-5; CDR3aa: CASSLRQGSQPQHF
abundance: .; v_gene: TRBV19; j_gene: TRBJ2-1; CDR3aa: CASSITQGAFNEQFF
abundance: .; v_gene: TRBV27; j_gene: TRBJ2-4; CDR3aa: CASSIQTGGRIQYF
abundance: .; v_gene: TRBV13; j_gene: TRBJ2-1; CDR3aa: CASSLTTSVNEQFF
abundance: .; v_gene: TRBV6-5; j_gene: TRBJ2-5; CDR3aa: CASRHRGGWETQYF
abundance: .; v_gene: TRBV30; j_gene: TRBJ1-2; CDR3aa: CAWSGDSANYGYTF
abundance: .; v_gene: TRBV15; j_gene: TRBJ1-1; CDR3aa: CATLSHQGPEAFF
abundance: .; v_gene: TRBV5-1; j_gene: TRBJ2-3; CDR3aa: CASSPGDGTDTQYF
abundance: .; v_gene: TRBV4-1; j_gene: TRBJ2-3; CDR3aa: CASRALTVQGSTDTQYF